This T cell receptor beta chain was profiled in a study of T cell responses to AZD1222 COVID-19 vaccine. The study's findings and limits: The repertoires were collected only after the peak T cell response. Increases in Spike-specific TCR breadth and depth were seen after two AZD1222 doses. At study baseline, merely six AZD1222 recipients were seropositive. Females made up more of the donors, who were largely white British, and clonal diversity may have come out too low.

Remarks on this clone: The antigen remains undetermined.

Assay used: immunoSEQ multiplex PCR; TCRdb lists only in-frame clones, some missing. The table lists 130,000 to 150,000 clones, over 75% of them singletons. This TCR came from an adult who received the MenACWY meningococcal vaccine as a control. The sample consisted of peripheral blood, taken 28 days after the second dose of the MenACWY control vaccine.

The CDR3 DNA reads as TGTGCCAGCAGCGAGGGACATCCGAGCGCGAACACCGGGGAGCTGTTTTTT. This sequence encodes CASSEGHPSANTGELFF. V is TRBV9 and J is TRBJ2-2; D may be TRBD1 (6 bases). CDR1 is SGDLS and CDR2 is YYNGEE in the germline V gene. The V end was cut by 3 bases, the J end by 0 bases, with 15 bases between. The CDR3 is made up of 17 amino acids.